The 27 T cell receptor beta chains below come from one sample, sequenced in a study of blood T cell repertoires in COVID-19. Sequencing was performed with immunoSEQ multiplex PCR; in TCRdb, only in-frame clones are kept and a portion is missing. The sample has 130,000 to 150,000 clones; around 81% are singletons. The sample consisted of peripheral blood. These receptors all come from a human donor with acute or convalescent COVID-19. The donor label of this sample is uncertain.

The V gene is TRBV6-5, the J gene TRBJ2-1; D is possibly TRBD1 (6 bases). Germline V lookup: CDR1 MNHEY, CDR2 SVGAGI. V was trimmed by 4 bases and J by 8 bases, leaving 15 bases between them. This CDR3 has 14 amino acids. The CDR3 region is CASSLQGVLDEQFF. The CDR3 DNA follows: TGTGCCAGCAGTTTACAGGGAGTATTGGATGAGCAGTTCTTC.

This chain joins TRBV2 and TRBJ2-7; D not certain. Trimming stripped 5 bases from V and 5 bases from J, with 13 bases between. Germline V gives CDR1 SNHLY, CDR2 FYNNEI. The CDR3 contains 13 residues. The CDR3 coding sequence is TGTGCCAGCAGTATCTATGGTCTGGACGAGCAGTACTTC. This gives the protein CASSIYGLDEQYF.

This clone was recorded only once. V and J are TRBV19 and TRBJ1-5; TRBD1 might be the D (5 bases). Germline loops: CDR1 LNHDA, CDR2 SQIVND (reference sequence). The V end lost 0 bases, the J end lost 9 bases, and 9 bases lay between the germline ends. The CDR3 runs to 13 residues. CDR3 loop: CASSIDRVSPQHF. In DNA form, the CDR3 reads TGTGCCAGTAGTATAGACAGGGTCTCGCCCCAGCATTTT.

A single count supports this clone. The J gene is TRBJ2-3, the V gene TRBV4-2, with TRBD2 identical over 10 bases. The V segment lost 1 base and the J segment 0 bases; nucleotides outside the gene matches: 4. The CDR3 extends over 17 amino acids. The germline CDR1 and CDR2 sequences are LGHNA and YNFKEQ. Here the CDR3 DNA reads TGTGCCAGCAGCCAAGGGTCTAGCGGGGGCAGCACAGATACGCAGTATTTT. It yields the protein CASSQGSSGGSTDTQYF.

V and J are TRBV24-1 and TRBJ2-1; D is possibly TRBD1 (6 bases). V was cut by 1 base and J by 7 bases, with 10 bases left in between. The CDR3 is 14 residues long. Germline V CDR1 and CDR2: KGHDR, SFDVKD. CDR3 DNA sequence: TGTGCCACCAGTGATTTCAAGGACAGTAATGAGCAGTTCTTC. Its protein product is CATSDFKDSNEQFF.

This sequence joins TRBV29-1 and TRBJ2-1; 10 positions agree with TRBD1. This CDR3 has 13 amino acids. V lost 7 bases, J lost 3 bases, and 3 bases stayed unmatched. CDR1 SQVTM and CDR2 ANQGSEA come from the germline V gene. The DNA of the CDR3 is TGCAGCGCCGGGACAGGGGTCTACAATGAGCAGTTCTTC. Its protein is CSAGTGVYNEQFF.

The CDR3 bases are TGTGCCAGCAGCTTAGGCGGGGGGGCCGGCGGTACGCAGTATTTT. Translation gives CASSLGGGAGGTQYF. The chain has TRBV7-8 and TRBJ2-3, with TRBD2 identical over 9 bases. The CDR3 runs to 15 residues. The V gene's germline CDR1 is SGHVS and CDR2 FQNEAQ. V lost 1 base to trimming and J lost 8 bases; unmatched junction nucleotides: 7.

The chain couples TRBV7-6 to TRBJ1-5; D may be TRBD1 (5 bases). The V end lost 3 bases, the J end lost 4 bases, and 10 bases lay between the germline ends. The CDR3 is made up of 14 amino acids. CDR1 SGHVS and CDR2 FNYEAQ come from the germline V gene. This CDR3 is CASSLQGNNQPQHF. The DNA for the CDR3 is TGTGCCAGCAGCTTGCAGGGTAATAATCAGCCCCAGCATTTT.

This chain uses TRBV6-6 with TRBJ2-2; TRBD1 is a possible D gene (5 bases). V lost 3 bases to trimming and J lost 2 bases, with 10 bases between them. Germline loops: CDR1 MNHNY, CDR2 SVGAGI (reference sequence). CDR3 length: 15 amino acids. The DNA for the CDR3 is TGTGCCAGCAGTTATAGGGGCGATAACACCGGGGAGCTGTTTTTT. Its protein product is CASSYRGDNTGELFF.

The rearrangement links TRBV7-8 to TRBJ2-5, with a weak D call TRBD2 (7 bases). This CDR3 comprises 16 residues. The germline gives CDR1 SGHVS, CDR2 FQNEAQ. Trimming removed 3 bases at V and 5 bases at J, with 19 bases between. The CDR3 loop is CASSFGAGAVGETQYF. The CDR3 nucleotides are TGTGCCAGCAGCTTTGGGGCGGGGGCGGTTGGGGAGACCCAGTACTTC. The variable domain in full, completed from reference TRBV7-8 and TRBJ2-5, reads GAGVSQSPRYKVAKRGQDVALRCDPISGHVSLFWYQQALGQGPEFLTYFQNEAQLDKSGLPSDRFFAERPEGSVSTLKIQRTQQEDSAVYLCASSFGAGAVGETQYFGPGTRLLVL.

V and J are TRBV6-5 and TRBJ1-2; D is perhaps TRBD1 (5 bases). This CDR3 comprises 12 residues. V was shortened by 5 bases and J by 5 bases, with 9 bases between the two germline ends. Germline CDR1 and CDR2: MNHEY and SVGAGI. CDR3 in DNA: TGTGCCAGCAGTCAGGGACTGTATGGCTACACCTTC. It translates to CASSQGLYGYTF.

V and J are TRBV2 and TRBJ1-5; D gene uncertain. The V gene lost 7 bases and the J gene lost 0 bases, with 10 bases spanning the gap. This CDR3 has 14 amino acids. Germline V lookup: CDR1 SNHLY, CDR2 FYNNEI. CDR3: CASNEDYSNQPQHF. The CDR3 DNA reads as TGTGCCAGCAATGAGGACTATAGCAATCAGCCCCAGCATTTT.

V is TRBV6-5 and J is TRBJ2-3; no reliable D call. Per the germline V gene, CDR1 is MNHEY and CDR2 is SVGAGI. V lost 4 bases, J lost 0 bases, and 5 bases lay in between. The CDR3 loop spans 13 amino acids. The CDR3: CASSSLSTDTQYF. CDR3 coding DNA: TGTGCCAGCAGTTCCCTGAGCACAGATACGCAGTATTTT.

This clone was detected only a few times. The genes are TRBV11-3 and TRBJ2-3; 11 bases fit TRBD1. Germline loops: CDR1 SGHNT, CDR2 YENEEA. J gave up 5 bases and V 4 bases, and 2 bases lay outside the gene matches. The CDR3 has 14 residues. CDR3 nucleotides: TGTGCCAGCAGCTCGGGACAGGGGGGAGATACGCAGTATTTT. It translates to CASSSGQGGDTQYF.

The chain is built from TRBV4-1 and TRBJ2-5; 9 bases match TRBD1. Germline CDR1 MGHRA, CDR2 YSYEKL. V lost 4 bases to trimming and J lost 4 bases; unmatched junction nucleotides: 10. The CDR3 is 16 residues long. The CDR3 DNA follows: TGCGCCAGCAGCCCTGGAAGTGGACAGGGGATAGAGACCCAGTACTTC. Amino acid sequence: CASSPGSGQGIETQYF.

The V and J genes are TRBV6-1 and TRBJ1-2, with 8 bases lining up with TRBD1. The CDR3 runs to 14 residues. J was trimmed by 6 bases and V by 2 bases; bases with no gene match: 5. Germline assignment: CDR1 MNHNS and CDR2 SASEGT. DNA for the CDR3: TGTGCCAGCAGTGAAAACAGGGGGAACGATGGCTACACCTTC. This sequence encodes CASSENRGNDGYTF.

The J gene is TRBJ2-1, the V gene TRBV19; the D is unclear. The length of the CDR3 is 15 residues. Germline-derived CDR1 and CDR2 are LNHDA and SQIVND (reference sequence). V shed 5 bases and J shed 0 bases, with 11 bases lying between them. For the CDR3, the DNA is TGTGCCAGTAGTCGGGTGGCCCGCTCCTACAATGAGCAGTTCTTC. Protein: CASSRVARSYNEQFF. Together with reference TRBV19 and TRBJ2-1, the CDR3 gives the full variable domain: DGGITQSPKYLFRKEGQNVTLSCEQNLNHDAMYWYRQDPGQGLRLIYYSQIVNDFQKGDIAEGYSVSREKKESFPLTVTSAQKNPTAFYLCASSRVARSYNEQFFGPGTRLTVL.

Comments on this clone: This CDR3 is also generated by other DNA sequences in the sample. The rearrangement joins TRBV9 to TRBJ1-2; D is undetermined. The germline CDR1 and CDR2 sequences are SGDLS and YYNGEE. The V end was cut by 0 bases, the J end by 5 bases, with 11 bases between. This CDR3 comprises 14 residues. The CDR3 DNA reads TGTGCCAGCAGCGTAGCTGGCAGCGCATATGGCTACACCTTC. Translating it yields CASSVAGSAYGYTF.

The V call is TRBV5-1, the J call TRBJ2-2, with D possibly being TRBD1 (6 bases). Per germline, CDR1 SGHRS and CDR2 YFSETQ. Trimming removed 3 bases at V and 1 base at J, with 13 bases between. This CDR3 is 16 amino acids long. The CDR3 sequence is CASSWLGTLNTGELFF. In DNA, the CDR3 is TGCGCCAGCAGCTGGCTCGGGACATTGAACACCGGGGAGCTGTTTTTT.

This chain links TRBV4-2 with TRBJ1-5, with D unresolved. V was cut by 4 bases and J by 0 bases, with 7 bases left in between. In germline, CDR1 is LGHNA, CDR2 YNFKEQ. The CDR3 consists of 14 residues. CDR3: CASSPQYSNQPQHF. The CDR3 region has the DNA TGTGCCAGCAGCCCCCAGTATAGCAATCAGCCCCAGCATTTT.

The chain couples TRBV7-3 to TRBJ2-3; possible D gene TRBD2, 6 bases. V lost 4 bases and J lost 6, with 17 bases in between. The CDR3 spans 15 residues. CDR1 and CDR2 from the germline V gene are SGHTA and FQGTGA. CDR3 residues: CASSYFDGGADTQYF. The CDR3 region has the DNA TGTGCCAGCAGCTATTTTGACGGGGGAGCGGATACGCAGTATTTT.

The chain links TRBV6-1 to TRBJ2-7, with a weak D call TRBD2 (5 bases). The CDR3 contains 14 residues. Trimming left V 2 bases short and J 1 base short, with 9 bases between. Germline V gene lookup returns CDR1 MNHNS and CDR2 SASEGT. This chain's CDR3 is CASSEWGESYEQYV. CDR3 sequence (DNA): TGTGCCAGCAGTGAATGGGGAGAGTCCTACGAGCAGTACGTC.

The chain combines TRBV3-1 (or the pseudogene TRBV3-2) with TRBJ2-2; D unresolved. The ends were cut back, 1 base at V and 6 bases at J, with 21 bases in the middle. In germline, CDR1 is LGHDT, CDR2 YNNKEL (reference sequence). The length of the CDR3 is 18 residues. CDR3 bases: TGTGCCAGCAGCCAAGGGGTAACCTCAGGCTTAGGCGCCGGGGAGCTGTTTTTT. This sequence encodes CASSQGVTSGLGAGELFF.

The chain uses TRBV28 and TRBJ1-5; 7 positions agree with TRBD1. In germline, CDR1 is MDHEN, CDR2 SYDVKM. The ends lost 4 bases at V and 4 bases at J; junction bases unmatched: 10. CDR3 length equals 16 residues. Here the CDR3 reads CASSYRETGWNQPQHF. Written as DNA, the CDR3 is TGTGCCAGCAGTTATCGGGAGACAGGGTGGAATCAGCCCCAGCATTTT.

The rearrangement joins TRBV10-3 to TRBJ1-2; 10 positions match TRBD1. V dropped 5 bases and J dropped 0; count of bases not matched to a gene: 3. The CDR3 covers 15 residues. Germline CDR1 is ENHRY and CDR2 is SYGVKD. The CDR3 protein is CAISRGQGPNYGYTF. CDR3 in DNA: TGTGCCATCAGTAGGGGACAGGGGCCTAACTATGGCTACACCTTC.

The CDR3: CASKRGTPASGEKLFF. The DNA for the CDR3 is TGTGCCAGCAAAAGGGGCACACCTGCCTCTGGGGAAAAACTGTTTTTT. This chain links TRBV2 with TRBJ1-4; TRBD1 might be the D (5 bases). The CDR3 contains 16 residues. V lost 7 bases and J 8 bases, leaving 23 bases between the germline ends. CDR1 SNHLY and CDR2 FYNNEI come from the germline V gene. Full variable domain (outside the CDR3, taken from reference TRBV2 and TRBJ1-4): EPEVTQTPSHQVTQMGQEVILRCVPISNHLYFYWYRQILGQKVEFLVSFYNNEISEKSEIFDDQFSVERPDGSNFTLKIRSTKLEDSAMYFCASKRGTPASGEKLFFGSGTQLSVL.

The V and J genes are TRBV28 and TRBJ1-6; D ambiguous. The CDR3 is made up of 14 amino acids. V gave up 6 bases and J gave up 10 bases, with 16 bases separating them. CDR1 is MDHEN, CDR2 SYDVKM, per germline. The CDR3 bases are TGTGCCAGCAGCCTGGGCCTGATCGAGTCACCCCTCCACTTT. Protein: CASSLGLIESPLHF.